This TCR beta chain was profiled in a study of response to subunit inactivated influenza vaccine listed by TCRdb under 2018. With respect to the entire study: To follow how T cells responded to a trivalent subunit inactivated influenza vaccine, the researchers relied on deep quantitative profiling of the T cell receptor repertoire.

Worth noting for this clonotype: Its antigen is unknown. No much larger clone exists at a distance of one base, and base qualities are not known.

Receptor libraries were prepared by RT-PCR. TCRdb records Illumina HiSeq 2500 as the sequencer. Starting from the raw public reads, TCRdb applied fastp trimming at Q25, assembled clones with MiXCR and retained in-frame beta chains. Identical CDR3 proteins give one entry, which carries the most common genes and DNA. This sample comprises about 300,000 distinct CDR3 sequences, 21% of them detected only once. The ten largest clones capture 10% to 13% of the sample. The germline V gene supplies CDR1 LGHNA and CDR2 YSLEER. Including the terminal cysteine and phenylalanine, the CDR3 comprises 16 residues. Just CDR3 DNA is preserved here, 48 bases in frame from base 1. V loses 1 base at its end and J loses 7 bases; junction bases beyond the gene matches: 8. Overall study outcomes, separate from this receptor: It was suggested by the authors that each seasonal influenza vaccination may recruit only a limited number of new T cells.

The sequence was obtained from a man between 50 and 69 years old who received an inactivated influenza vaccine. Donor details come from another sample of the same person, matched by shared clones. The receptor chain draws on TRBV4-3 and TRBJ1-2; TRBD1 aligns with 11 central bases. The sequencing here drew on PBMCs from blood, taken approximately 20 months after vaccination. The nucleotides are TGCGCCAGCAGCCAAGGGGACAGGGGGGAGTTAGGTGGCTACACCTTC. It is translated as CASSQGDRGELGGYTF.